The 21 T cell receptor beta chains listed next were all sequenced from one sample in a study of blood T cell repertoires in COVID-19. Clones were sequenced by immunoSEQ multiplex PCR, and TCRdb holds only the in-frame ones, with some missing. The sample contains roughly 140,000 clones, 80% to 90% of which appear only once. Sample: peripheral blood. The receptors here all came from a man in his sixties or seventies with acute or convalescent COVID-19.

This clone was seen a single time. This chain joins TRBV5-6 and TRBJ1-5, with 7 bases aligning to TRBD1. The V and J ends lost 4 bases and 0 bases, in that order; junction bases with no gene match: 7. CDR1 and CDR2 (germline): SGHDT, YYEEEE. CDR3 length: 16 residues. The CDR3 DNA is TGTGCCAGCAGCGTGACAGGGCGACTTAGCAATCAGCCCCAGCATTTT. Translating it yields CASSVTGRLSNQPQHF.

This sequence joins TRBV6-5 and TRBJ1-4, with D tentatively TRBD1 (6 bases). The V and J ends lost 6 bases and 8 bases respectively, with 16 bases between them. This CDR3 comprises 14 residues. From germline, CDR1 is MNHEY and CDR2 SVGAGI. CDR3 bases: TGTGCCAGCAGGTCCACAGGGTTCGGCGAAAAACTGTTTTTT. This translates into CASRSTGFGEKLFF.

The chain carries TRBV18 and TRBJ2-7; a weak D match, TRBD1 (6 bases). V was cut by 3 bases and J by 2 bases, with 11 bases left in between. Germline CDR1 reads KGHSH; CDR2 reads LQKENI. There are 14 residues in the CDR3. The CDR3 spells CASSPRRGTYEQYF. CDR3 DNA: TGTGCCAGCTCACCGCGTAGGGGGACCTACGAGCAGTACTTC.

The chain carries TRBV29-1 and TRBJ1-3; 9 positions match TRBD1. The J segment lost 4 bases and the V segment lost 6 bases, leaving 4 bases of the junction unmatched. The CDR3 has 13 residues. CDR1 SQVTM and CDR2 ANQGSEA come from the germline V gene. The CDR3 DNA reads TGCAGCGTGAGGACAGGGGTCGGAAACACCATATATTTT. Its protein product is CSVRTGVGNTIYF.

The rearrangement uses TRBV6-5 and TRBJ1-2; TRBD1 might be the D (6 bases). This CDR3 is built from 15 residues. Germline values: CDR1 MNHEY, CDR2 SVGAGI. Trimming took 0 bases from V and 2 from J, leaving 10 bases between them. Here the CDR3 reads CASSYSRGGNYGYTF. The CDR3 DNA is TGTGCCAGCAGTTACTCACGAGGGGGAAACTATGGCTACACCTTC.

The CDR3 reads CASSPPFSDEQFF. CDR3 DNA sequence: TGTGCCAGCTCACCACCTTTTAGTGATGAGCAGTTCTTC. V usage is TRBV18 and J usage is TRBJ2-1; D not resolved. V lost 0 bases to trimming and J lost 8 bases, with 8 bases between them. This CDR3 spans 13 amino acids. Germline assignment: CDR1 KGHSH and CDR2 LQKENI.

The V and J genes are TRBV28 and TRBJ1-5; 8 nucleotides match TRBD1. Germline V gene sequence: CDR1 MDHEN, CDR2 SYDVKM. CDR3 size: 13 residues. With V trimmed by 9 bases and J by 4 bases, 5 bases remained unmatched. The CDR3 loop reads CASRTGRNQPQHF. The CDR3 nucleotides are TGTGCCAGTCGGACAGGGAGGAATCAGCCCCAGCATTTT.

This clone was counted a few times. The J gene is TRBJ2-2, the V gene TRBV7-2, with 9 bases lining up with TRBD2. The CDR3 length is 15 residues. V was pared by 6 bases and J by 0 bases, with 2 bases of the junction left unmatched. Germline values: CDR1 SGHTA, CDR2 FQGNSA. The CDR3, as DNA: TGTGCCAGCAGGCTAGCGGGGCCGAACACCGGGGAGCTGTTTTTT. The encoded protein is CASRLAGPNTGELFF.

The chain carries TRBV9 and TRBJ1-6, with unresolved D. The ends were cut back, 1 base at V and 1 base at J, with 6 bases in the middle. Germline loops: CDR1 SGDLS, CDR2 YYNGEE. This CDR3 is built from 15 residues. The CDR3 sequence is CASSVRGSYNSPLHF. The CDR3 DNA sequence: TGTGCCAGCAGCGTAAGAGGGTCCTATAATTCACCCCTCCACTTT.

V is TRBV7-2 and J is TRBJ2-3, with D tentatively TRBD2 (5 bases). The length of the CDR3 is 15 residues. Deletions cut 1 base from V and 0 bases from J, with 8 bases between. Germline-derived CDR1 and CDR2 are SGHTA and FQGNSA. The CDR3 protein is CASSLVGGSTDTQYF. DNA for the CDR3: TGTGCCAGCAGCTTAGTGGGCGGGAGCACAGATACGCAGTATTTT.

Here the CDR3 DNA reads TGTGCCAGCAGCTTCGGACTAGCGGGAATGGATACGCAGTATTTT. Its protein is CASSFGLAGMDTQYF. The rearrangement links TRBV5-6 to TRBJ2-3; 12 nucleotides match TRBD2. The ends lost 2 bases at V and 6 bases at J; junction bases unmatched: 4. Germline V gives CDR1 SGHDT, CDR2 YYEEEE. The CDR3 extends over 15 amino acids.

The J gene is TRBJ1-4, the V gene TRBV5-1, with D unclear. Trimming cost V 0 bases and J 5 bases, with 11 bases left between them. The CDR3 covers 15 residues. CDR1 and CDR2 from the germline V gene are SGHRS and YFSETQ. This CDR3 is CASSLALQQNEKLFF. The CDR3 DNA is TGCGCCAGCAGCTTGGCGCTACAGCAGAATGAAAAACTGTTTTTT.

This sequence joins TRBV6-1 and TRBJ1-1; no reliable D call. The CDR3 is 15 amino acids. The V and J ends lost 3 bases and 1 base respectively, with 12 bases between them. The germline gives CDR1 MNHNS, CDR2 SASEGT. The CDR3 region is CASSEAGRPNTEAFF. CDR3 nucleotides: TGTGCCAGCAGTGAGGCCGGCAGGCCGAACACTGAAGCTTTCTTT.

The CDR3 sequence: CASSLVTGEQYF. The CDR3 DNA reads as TGTGCCAGCAGCTTAGTCACAGGCGAGCAGTACTTC. The V and J genes are TRBV7-9 and TRBJ2-7, with D tentatively TRBD1 (5 bases). Germline CDR1 and CDR2: SEHNR and FQNEAQ (reference sequence). There are 12 residues in the CDR3. Trimming pared 1 base from V and 6 bases from J, leaving 7 bases between.

This sequence joins TRBV5-5 and TRBJ2-7; D may be TRBD2 (5 bases). V lost 5 bases and J 2 bases, leaving 14 bases between the germline ends. Germline values: CDR1 SGHKS, CDR2 YYEKEE (reference sequence). This CDR3 has 14 amino acids. CDR3 residues: CASRFPGGTYEQYF. CDR3 bases: TGTGCCAGCAGGTTCCCAGGAGGTACCTACGAGCAGTACTTC.

The CDR3 nucleotides are TGTGCCAGCAGTTACGGCAGGGGGCCGGGCTACGAGCAGTACTTC. It yields the protein CASSYGRGPGYEQYF. The chain carries TRBV6-5 and TRBJ2-7; TRBD1 aligns across 8 bases. The CDR3 is 15 amino acids. Losses at the gene ends were 2 bases for V and 3 bases for J; bases not matched to a gene: 6. CDR1 and CDR2 (germline): MNHEY, SVGAGI.

V and J are TRBV12-3 or TRBV12-4 and TRBJ2-5, with a weak D call TRBD2 (6 bases). Between the trimmed V and J ends, which lost 4 bases and 5 bases, there was a span of 8 bases. The CDR3 length is 12 residues. CDR3 in amino acids: CASSSGVETQYF. Here the CDR3 DNA reads TGTGCCAGCAGTTCGGGAGTTGAGACCCAGTACTTC.

This clone has just one count. This chain connects TRBV5-1 to TRBJ2-3, with a possible D match to TRBD2 (6 bases). V lost 0 bases to trimming and J lost 2 bases, with 13 bases between them. CDR3 length equals 16 residues. Germline CDR1 and CDR2: SGHRS and YFSETQ. CDR3 nucleotide sequence: TGCGCCAGCAGCTTGGTGGGGGGAGGCGACACAGATACGCAGTATTTT. Amino acids: CASSLVGGGDTDTQYF.

The V and J genes are TRBV19 and TRBJ2-3; possible D gene TRBD1, 5 bases. V was pared by 4 bases and J by 3 bases, with 11 bases between. Germline V gene data show CDR1 as LNHDA and CDR2 as SQIVND (reference sequence). The CDR3 runs 14 residues. The CDR3 region has the DNA TGTGCCAGTAGTACCCAGGGTATTACAGATACGCAGTATTTT. Protein product: CASSTQGITDTQYF.

For the CDR3, the DNA is TGTGCCAGTAGTGTCGGGACTAGCGGGATCTACGAGCAGTACTTC. Its translation: CASSVGTSGIYEQYF. The rearrangement links TRBV19 to TRBJ2-7, with 13 positions matching TRBD2. V shed 5 bases and J 3 bases; nucleotides not matched to a gene: 4. This CDR3 region has 15 residues. Germline-derived CDR1 and CDR2 are LNHDA and SQIVND (reference sequence).

The chain has TRBV14 and TRBJ2-4; the match to TRBD2 covers 12 bases. Germline V gives CDR1 SGHDN, CDR2 FVKESK. V trimming: 2 bases; J trimming: 0 bases; junction bases outside the gene matches: 5. The CDR3 runs to 18 residues. This chain's CDR3 is CASSQLAGGSLAKNIQYF. CDR3 coding DNA: TGTGCCAGCAGCCAACTAGCGGGAGGGAGTCTAGCCAAAAACATTCAGTACTTC.